What follows are 2 T cell receptor beta chains derived from one specimen sequenced in a study of cytomegalovirus exposure and HLA in healthy donors. The PCR contained 60 Vbeta and 13 Jbeta primers. Only in-frame clones appear in the TCRdb table, and some are missing; sequencing was by immunoSEQ multiplex PCR. The profile shows some 150,000 clones, 75% to 80% of them singletons. The sequencing sample was made of PBMCs. These receptors came from a woman aged 25-40 years in good health and CMV-seronegative.

Only a few counts were recorded for this clone. This chain links TRBV28 with TRBJ2-1; 7 bases fit TRBD2. Trimming removed 7 bases from V and 0 bases from J; junction bases left unmatched: 3. Per the germline V gene, CDR1 is MDHEN and CDR2 is SYDVKM. CDR3 length: 14 amino acids. As DNA, the CDR3 is TGTGCCAGCAAAAGCGGGAACTCCTACAATGAGCAGTTCTTC. Translation: CASKSGNSYNEQFF.

This clone appeared once. The chain uses TRBV6-1 and TRBJ1-4; 10 nucleotides align to TRBD1. V shed 4 bases and J 7 bases; nucleotides not matched to a gene: 15. CDR3 size: 18 residues. The germline gives CDR1 MNHNS, CDR2 SASEGT. CDR3 sequence: CASSADRGRFVEREKLFF. In nucleotides, the CDR3 is TGTGCCAGCAGTGCCGACAGGGGGCGATTTGTTGAGCGTGAAAAACTGTTTTTT.